One TCR beta chain is described in this entry. Its antigen is as yet unknown. TCRdb's copy holds only in-frame clones and misses some; the assay was immunoSEQ multiplex PCR. The table records approximately 50,000 clones, around 83% of them present only once. The data derive from a study of T cell responses to AZD1222 COVID-19 vaccine. Points from the study as a whole: Repertoires were obtained solely post-peak T cell response. The span of vaccine-associated CD4 TCRs extended across spike, with dominance at 160-218 and 743-854. Donors skewed white British and female; clonal diversity was possibly underestimated.

V was cut by 7 bases and J by 4 bases, with 17 bases left in between. This CDR3 has 14 residues. In germline, CDR1 is SGHDN, CDR2 FVKESK. The gene calls are TRBV14 and TRBJ2-7; D gene uncertain. The TCR comes from an adult in good health. The sequencing here drew on peripheral blood, taken on day 0 of MenACWY control vaccination. CDR3 residues: CASNPTGTTYEQYF. The CDR3 DNA reads as TGTGCCAGCAACCCTACGGGCACAACATACGAGCAGTACTTC. The variable domain in full, completed from reference TRBV14 and TRBJ2-7, reads EAGVTQFPSHSVIEKGQTVTLRCDPISGHDNLYWYRRVMGKEIKFLLHFVKESKQDESGMPNNRFLAERTGGTYSTLKVQPAELEDSGVYFCASNPTGTTYEQYFGPGTRLTVT.